The clone carrying this T cell receptor (beta chain) occurred once. The sample belongs to a study of technical replicates of blood from a handful of donors. The data were produced by immunoSEQ multiplex PCR, yet TCRdb's version contains in-frame clones alone and is incomplete. The sample yields 40,000 to 60,000 clones, more than 85% seen once. CDR3 length equals 16 residues. V was pared by 2 bases and J by 8 bases, with 18 bases between. Germline V gene data show CDR1 as SGHVS and CDR2 as FQNEAQ. The chain carries TRBV7-8 and TRBJ1-4, with D possibly being TRBD1 (6 bases). This clonotype originated in a human donor in good health. Some clones in this sample may be carry-over from other donors' samples. Sequencing was carried out using PBMCs. The CDR3 loop reads CASSLSGRGRNEKLFF. The CDR3 nucleotides read TGTGCCAGCAGCTTAAGTGGGCGGGGGCGCAACGAAAAACTGTTTTTT.